Shown below are 5 T cell receptor beta chains from a single sample sequenced in a study of T-cell reconstitution after alpha-beta-depleted transplantation in children. Unique molecular identifiers were built into the TCRbeta library. TCRdb reanalysed the PCR reads using MiXCR and keeps one entry per CDR3 protein. The data show some 500,000 distinct CDR3 sequences, 32% seen once. The input for sequencing was PBMCs from the stem cell graft donor, taken from the stem cell graft. The receptor set was obtained from a human donor who donated a stem cell graft to a child with aplastic anemia.

This chain joins TRBV20-1 and TRBJ2-7; 14 bases line up with TRBD2. The germline V gene has CDR1 DFQATT and CDR2 SNEGSKA (reference sequence). V was clipped by 1 base and J by 7 bases; unmatched bases: 3. The CDR3 is 14 amino acids. CDR3 nucleotide sequence: TGCAGTGCTAGAGCGGGACTAGCGGGAGAGGAGCAGTACTTC. Encoded protein: CSARAGLAGEEQYF.

The chain links TRBV15 to TRBJ2-3, with no clear D. The CDR3 is 14 amino acids. Germline V gene lookup returns CDR1 LNHNV and CDR2 YYDKDF (reference sequence). V was trimmed by 5 bases and J by 2 bases, leaving 11 bases between them. CDR3 bases: TGTGCCACCAGCCTCCTTGTAGTCACAGATACGCAGTATTTT. This codes for CATSLLVVTDTQYF. The whole variable domain, filled in from reference TRBV15 and TRBJ2-3, reads DAMVIQNPRYQVTQFGKPVTLSCSQTLNHNVMYWYQQKSSQAPKLLFHYYDKDFNNEADTPDNFQSRRPNTSFCFLDIRSPGLGDTAMYLCATSLLVVTDTQYFGPGTRLTVL.

The chain uses TRBV7-6 and TRBJ2-3; 7 bases match TRBD1. Germline lookup yields CDR1 SGHVS and CDR2 FNYEAQ. The CDR3 is 17 residues long. With V trimmed by 5 bases and J by 4 bases, 15 bases remained unmatched. The CDR3 sequence is CASSALPINRGADTQYF. CDR3 coding DNA: TGTGCCAGCAGCGCACTACCGATCAACAGGGGCGCAGATACGCAGTATTTT.

This clonotype occurred a few times. V gene TRBV12-2 combines with J gene TRBJ1-1; the table assigns TRBD1, which was not confirmed against the DNA. TRBV12-2 is noted as a pseudogene. The CDR3 has 17 amino acids. Here the CDR3 DNA reads TGTGCAAGTCGCTTAGCAGTCGAAGGACAGATGAACACTGAAGCTTTCTTT. Translating it yields CASRLAVEGQMNTEAFF.

This clonotype was seen more than once but under ten times. The genes are TRBV30 and TRBJ1-1; TRBD1 aligns across 7 bases. The CDR3 covers 13 residues. V lost 3 bases to trimming and J lost 5 bases; unmatched junction nucleotides: 6. The germline V gene encodes CDR1 GTSNPN and CDR2 SVGIG (reference sequence). The CDR3: CAWRADRRTEAFF. CDR3 nucleotide sequence: TGTGCCTGGAGAGCGGACAGGCGGACTGAAGCTTTCTTT. Filled out from reference TRBV30 and TRBJ1-1, the complete variable domain reads SQTIHQWPATLVQPVGSPLSLECTVEGTSNPNLYWYRQAAGRGLQLLFYSVGIGQISSEVPQNLSASRPQDRQFILSSKKLLLSDSGFYLCAWRADRRTEAFFGQGTRLTVV.